The 19 T cell receptor beta chains below come from one sample, sequenced in a study of CD8 T cells in ankylosing spondylitis. Study-wide results and caveats: One TCR beta motif, made up of under ten highly homologous variants, appeared characteristic of ankylosing spondylitis blood.

In TCRdb, the 5' RACE reads were re-called with MiXCR into one record per CDR3 protein. Seen here are fewer than 750,000 distinct CDR3 sequences, around 17% observed once, and the top ten hold 15% to 20%. These receptors have no identified antigens. Sequenced input: blood, either unsorted or a sorted T cell fraction (not recorded which). The receptors here all came from a male donor with ankylosing spondylitis.

This rearrangement joins TRBV2 to TRBJ2-2; 11 positions agree with TRBD1. The CDR3 totals 15 residues. The V gene's germline CDR1 is SNHLY and CDR2 FYNNEI. The V gene end was trimmed by 10 bases and the J gene end by 1 base; junction bases not matched to a gene: 5. As DNA, the CDR3 is TGTGCCACCCGGACAGGGGGCAAGAACACCGGGGAGCTGTTTTTT. It codes for CATRTGGKNTGELFF.

V gene TRBV7-2 combines with J gene TRBJ2-7, with 8 nucleotides matching TRBD2. The CDR3 has 15 amino acids. Germline V gene data show CDR1 as SGHTA and CDR2 as FQGNSA. V lost 5 bases to trimming and J lost 6 bases; unmatched junction nucleotides: 12. CDR3 region: CASSLGTSRWGEQYF. The CDR3, as DNA: TGTGCCAGCAGCCTAGGGACTAGTAGGTGGGGCGAGCAGTACTTC.

This clonotype was seen once. The chain is built from TRBV6-1 and TRBJ2-3, with D hard to call. The CDR3 length is 14 residues. Germline V CDR1 and CDR2: MNHNS, SASEGT. Between the trimmed V and J ends, which lost 8 bases and 4 bases, there was a span of 16 bases. CDR3 residues: CASASTRSADTQYF. The CDR3 bases are TGTGCCAGCGCTTCTACTCGTTCGGCAGATACGCAGTATTTT.

V and J are TRBV7-9 and TRBJ2-5, with D unclear. V was pared by 5 bases and J by 1 base, with 14 bases between. The CDR3 runs 15 residues. In germline, CDR1 is SEHNR, CDR2 FQNEAQ (reference sequence). In DNA, the CDR3 is TGTGCCAGCAGCAGCTCCCGGACGACCCAAGAGACCCAGTACTTC. It is translated as CASSSSRTTQETQYF.

The chain links TRBV7-9 to TRBJ2-1, with 7 positions matching TRBD2. Germline trimming cut 4 bases from V and 8 bases from J; bases unmatched to any gene: 11. This CDR3 comprises 15 residues. Germline-derived CDR1 and CDR2 are SEHNR and FQNEAQ (reference sequence). The CDR3 bases are TGTGCCAGCAGCTCCCGCGGTACTAGCGATGATGAGCAGTTCTTC. Protein sequence: CASSSRGTSDDEQFF.

The chain has TRBV7-8 and TRBJ1-2, with D possibly TRBD1 on 5 matching bases. V lost 2 bases, J lost 5 bases, and 9 bases lay in between. This CDR3 contains 13 residues. The germline V gene has CDR1 SGHVS and CDR2 FQNEAQ. CDR3 DNA sequence: TGTGCCAGCAGCTTATGGCAGGGTTATGGCTACACCTTC. It is translated as CASSLWQGYGYTF.

This clonotype has just one count. This sequence joins TRBV20-1 and TRBJ1-1; D unresolved. This CDR3 is 12 amino acids long. V was cut by 3 bases and J by 4 bases, with 9 bases left in between. CDR1 and CDR2 from the germline V gene are DFQATT and SNEGSKA (reference sequence). The CDR3 loop reads CSARSASTEAFF. The DNA for the CDR3 is TGCAGTGCTAGGTCCGCTAGCACTGAAGCTTTCTTT.

The chain recombines TRBV28 with TRBJ1-6; D is unresolved. The CDR3 length is 15 residues. The V and J ends lost 5 bases and 0 bases respectively, with 8 bases between them. Germline CDR1 MDHEN, CDR2 SYDVKM. The CDR3 protein is CASSLEVSYNSPLHF. The CDR3 coding sequence is TGTGCCAGCAGTCTAGAAGTCTCCTATAATTCACCCCTCCACTTT. Using reference TRBV28 and TRBJ1-6 for the parts outside the CDR3, the full variable domain is DVKVTQSSRYLVKRTGEKVFLECVQDMDHENMFWYRQDPGLGLRLIYFSYDVKMKEKGDIPEGYSVSREKKERFSLILESASTNQTSMYLCASSLEVSYNSPLHFGNGTRLTVT.

The chain joins TRBV10-3 to TRBJ2-2; 7 bases line up with TRBD2. V was pared by 7 bases and J by 7 bases, with 6 bases of the junction left unmatched. CDR1 and CDR2 from the germline V gene are ENHRY and SYGVKD. There are 13 residues in the CDR3. The DNA for the CDR3 is TGTGCCATCACTGGGGGGGTCAGCGGGGAGCTGTTTTTT. Translation: CAITGGVSGELFF.

There are a few counts of this clonotype. For the CDR3, the DNA is TGTGCCAGCAGCGGGCAGGACTACGAGCAGTACTTC. Translated, it gives CASSGQDYEQYF. V usage is TRBV25-1 and J usage is TRBJ2-7; D ambiguous. V gave up 6 bases and J gave up 3 bases, with 9 bases separating them. The CDR3 spans 12 residues. Germline CDR1 is MGHDK and CDR2 is SYGVNS.

This clonotype was detected a few times. The chain employs TRBV7-9 and TRBJ1-2, with a tentative D call TRBD1 (6 bases). The CDR3 totals 16 residues. Per germline, CDR1 SEHNR and CDR2 FQNEAQ (reference sequence). V was cut by 5 bases and J by 4 bases, with 20 bases left in between. CDR3 protein: CASSIGQYIGRYGYTF. The CDR3 DNA sequence: TGTGCCAGCAGCATCGGACAGTATATTGGTCGCTATGGCTACACCTTC.

The sample holds a few counts of this clonotype. This rearrangement joins TRBV9 to TRBJ2-3; D may correspond to TRBD1 or TRBD2 (5 bases each). CDR3 size: 16 residues. V was shortened by 0 bases and J by 2 bases, with 13 bases between the two germline ends. The germline V gene encodes CDR1 SGDLS and CDR2 YYNGEE. The CDR3 loop is CASSVATRGHTDTQYF. CDR3 in DNA: TGTGCCAGCAGCGTAGCTACCCGGGGCCACACAGATACGCAGTATTTT.

This clonotype was seen at least ten times. This chain uses TRBV6-5 with TRBJ2-3; D is ambiguous. The germline CDR1 and CDR2 sequences are MNHEY and SVGAGI. The V gene lost 3 bases and the J gene lost 5 bases, with 6 bases spanning the gap. The CDR3 consists of 12 residues. In nucleotides, the CDR3 is TGTGCCAGCAGTTATAGAGGAGATACGCAGTATTTT. This codes for CASSYRGDTQYF.

This clonotype was counted only a few times. This sequence joins TRBV4-1 and TRBJ2-5, with D possibly being TRBD2 (6 bases). This CDR3 comprises 15 residues. The V gene lost 4 bases and the J gene lost 5 bases, with 17 bases spanning the gap. CDR1 and CDR2 from the germline V gene are MGHRA and YSYEKL. The chain's CDR3 is CASSPGDLPNETQYF. CDR3 DNA: TGCGCCAGCAGCCCGGGGGACCTTCCGAATGAGACCCAGTACTTC.

This clonotype came up a few times. The chain uses TRBV20-1 and TRBJ1-4, with unresolved D. Germline V gene data show CDR1 as DFQATT and CDR2 as SNEGSKA (reference sequence). The CDR3 covers 11 residues. CDR3 sequence: CQTLAGEKLFF. DNA of the CDR3: TGCCAGACTCTAGCGGGTGAAAAACTGTTTTTT.

This clonotype was counted between two and nine times. V is TRBV11-2 and J is TRBJ2-5; 7 bases are a match to TRBD2. The CDR3 has 14 residues. Germline assignment: CDR1 SGHAT and CDR2 FQNNGV. Unmatched junction bases numbered 7, after V lost 4 bases and J lost 5 bases. The CDR3: CASSSRTRAETQYF. Written as DNA, the CDR3 is TGTGCCAGCAGCTCAAGGACTAGGGCGGAGACCCAGTACTTC.

This chain connects TRBV3-1 to TRBJ1-1; D gene uncertain. Germline V gives CDR1 LGHDT, CDR2 YNNKEL (reference sequence). Trimming took 0 bases from V and 7 from J, leaving 3 bases between them. The CDR3 is 11 residues long. The CDR3 sequence is CASSQEHEAFF. DNA of the CDR3: TGTGCCAGCAGCCAAGAACATGAAGCTTTCTTT.

V is TRBV7-2 and J is TRBJ1-2; D perhaps matches TRBD1 (6 bases). Germline-derived CDR1 and CDR2 are SGHTA and FQGNSA. Trimming removed 7 bases from V and 8 bases from J, with 23 bases in between. The CDR3 length is 15 residues. The CDR3 loop reads CASTLGSPGVYGYTF. The CDR3 DNA follows: TGTGCCAGCACCCTTGGGTCACCAGGGGTGTACGGCTACACCTTC.

This clonotype came up a few times. The gene calls are TRBV10-3 and TRBJ2-7; no clear D gene. The V end lost 3 bases, the J end lost 1 base, and 10 bases lay between the germline ends. The CDR3 has 14 amino acids. Germline CDR1 ENHRY, CDR2 SYGVKD. The CDR3 sequence is CAISEPGLSYEQYF. In DNA form, the CDR3 reads TGTGCCATCAGTGAACCAGGTCTTTCCTACGAGCAGTACTTC.